The subject of this entry is one T cell receptor (beta chain). The entry originates in a study of radiation and T cells in renal cell carcinoma. This CDR3 has 14 amino acids. Trimming stripped 3 bases from V and 1 base from J, with 9 bases between. The germline V gene encodes CDR1 LNHNV and CDR2 YYDKDF (reference sequence). Generated by immunoSEQ multiplex PCR, the TCRdb table keeps only in-frame clones and is missing some. The sample shows about 9,300 clones, approximately 62% of them seen only once. Treatment: 15 Gy SBRT to primary tumor, nephrectomy 4 weeks later. Sequences were derived from tumor tissue, sampled from a patient whose treatment included radiotherapy and nephrectomy. The TCR originated in a woman in her 50s with renal cell carcinoma. The J gene is TRBJ1-1, the V gene TRBV15, with D perhaps TRBD1 (5 bases). The CDR3 DNA reads TGTGCCACCAGCAGGGGGACCGGGAACACTGAAGCTTTCTTT. Protein sequence: CATSRGTGNTEAFF.